A selection of T cell receptor beta chains follows, all from one sample in a study of blood T cell repertoires in COVID-19. The repertoire was sequenced with immunoSEQ multiplex PCR; TCRdb's copy has only in-frame clones and lacks some. The profile covers 100,000 to 130,000 clones, with 88% appearing a single time and 5.5% to 8% taken by the ten largest. Sequencing was carried out using peripheral blood. The source of these receptors is a man over 45 with active or convalescent COVID-19. Both conserved end residues are part of each CDR3. A D gene is named only where the DNA matches it firmly. Size is stated for part of the rows, as once, few or many counts, or as a class when the clone is expanded.

TRBJ2-7,TRBD2,TRBV7-8,once,CASSSLLLVSGKGSYEQYF,TGTGCCAGCAGCTCCCTCCTACTGGTGAGCGGGAAGGGATCCTACGAGCAGTACTTC
TRBJ2-1,TRBD2,TRBV28,few,CASSLEKGLAGGSEQFF,TGTGCCAGCAGTTTAGAAAAGGGACTAGCGGGAGGGTCTGAGCAGTTCTTC
TRBJ2-7,.,TRBV27,.,CASSYGTAAYEQYF,TGTGCCAGCAGTTATGGGACTGCAGCATACGAGCAGTACTTC
TRBJ1-4,TRBD1,TRBV7-2,.,CASSLAGTGVIEKLFF,TGTGCCAGCAGCTTAGCCGGGACAGGGGTTATTGAAAAACTGTTTTTT
TRBJ2-7,TRBD2,TRBV2,.,CASSRKGLAGITIYEQYF,TGTGCCAGCAGTCGAAAGGGACTAGCGGGCATTACCATCTACGAGCAGTACTTC
TRBJ1-2,TRBD1,TRBV30,.,CAWSGQGHGYTF,TGTGCCTGGAGCGGACAGGGTCATGGCTACACCTTC
TRBJ2-3,.,TRBV27,few,CASSDRYSTDTQYF,TGTGCCAGCAGCGACAGGTATAGCACAGATACGCAGTATTTT
TRBJ1-5,TRBD1,TRBV30,.,CAWVYRDSLSPNQPQHF,TGTGCCTGGGTGTACCGGGACAGCCTGTCTCCAAATCAGCCCCAGCATTTT
TRBJ1-5,TRBD1,TRBV10-3,.,CAIRDNRGREPQHF,TGTGCCATCAGGGACAACAGGGGGCGGGAGCCCCAGCATTTT
TRBJ2-2,.,TRBV6-5,.,CASSEAGTVTGELFF,TGTGCCAGCAGCGAGGCGGGGACAGTAACCGGGGAGCTGTTTTTT
TRBJ2-3,.,TRBV14,.,CASSQESAGITDTQYF,TGTGCCAGCAGCCAAGAGAGCGCGGGGATCACAGATACGCAGTATTTT
TRBJ2-1,TRBD2,TRBV5-1,.,CASSLRLAGGNEQFF,TGCGCCAGCAGCTTGAGGCTAGCGGGAGGGAATGAGCAGTTCTTC
TRBJ1-5,.,TRBV11-2,once,CASSLVGVDQPQHF,TGTGCCAGCAGCTTAGTAGGAGTTGATCAGCCCCAGCATTTT
TRBJ2-1,.,TRBV24-1,.,CATSPGVEVYNEQFF,TGTGCCACCAGTCCGGGAGTCGAGGTCTACAATGAGCAGTTCTTC
TRBJ1-2,.,TRBV27,.,CASSLFIGASYGYTF,TGTGCCAGCAGTTTATTTATAGGGGCGAGCTATGGCTACACCTTC
TRBJ2-7,TRBD2,TRBV5-6,.,CASSPYGLAGGAEQYF,TGTGCCAGCAGTCCCTACGGACTAGCGGGAGGAGCGGAGCAGTACTTC
TRBJ2-3,TRBD2,TRBV7-2,.,CASSLGTSKDTQYF,TGTGCCAGCAGCCTCGGGACTAGCAAAGATACGCAGTATTTT
TRBJ2-2,TRBD1,TRBV6-5,.,CASSLRQGNTGELFF,TGTGCCAGCAGTCTAAGACAGGGGAACACCGGGGAGCTGTTTTTT
TRBJ1-1,TRBD1,TRBV3-1/TRBV3-2,.,CASSRDRGSSEAFF,TGTGCCAGCAGCCGGGACAGGGGGTCTTCCGAAGCTTTCTTT
TRBJ2-1,.,TRBV7-8,few,CASSATGLSNEQFF,TGTGCCAGCAGCGCCACCGGGTTAAGCAATGAGCAGTTCTTC
TRBJ1-6,TRBD1,TRBV30,.,CAWSRRQGNSPLHF,TGTGCCTGGAGTAGGAGACAGGGAAATTCACCCCTCCACTTT
TRBJ1-3,.,TRBV30,few,CAWTNGRAGNTIYF,TGTGCCTGGACCAACGGCAGGGCTGGAAACACCATATATTTT
TRBJ2-7,TRBD2,TRBV28,.,CASSPQLGTGGAYEQYF,TGTGCCAGCAGTCCCCAACTAGGAACGGGGGGGGCCTACGAGCAGTACTTC